This T cell receptor beta chain emerged from a study of Ad26.COV2.S vaccination and SARS-CoV-2 variants. As for the study in general: Donor was one of the participants in the Ad26.COV2.S arm of the COV1001 trial. The study gave Ad26.COV2.S intramuscularly, once or twice 56 days apart.

The assay was immunoSEQ multiplex PCR, and TCRdb's table has in-frame clones only and misses some. Of about 320,000 clones listed, roughly 86% are singletons. Specified treatment: approximately 18 received Ad26.COV2.S at low or high dose, single or two shots; roughly 5 received placebo; per-sample allocation not given. It was on day 63 after the first vaccine or placebo injection that samples were taken. Per the germline V gene, CDR1 is ENHRY and CDR2 is SYGVKD. The CDR3 runs 17 residues. With V trimmed by 2 bases and J by 5 bases, 6 bases remained unmatched. The V call is TRBV10-3, the J call TRBJ2-2, with 12 bases that match TRBD2. The sequence derives from a person aged 18-60 years who received the Ad26.COV2.S COVID-19 vaccine or a placebo. The sample was peripheral blood, taken in a trial of Ad26.COV2.S vaccine versus placebo. CDR3 sequence (DNA): TGTGCCATCAGTGAGCTAGCGGGGGGGCTAGCGACCGGGGAGCTGTTTTTT. Protein: CAISELAGGLATGELFF.